This TCR beta chain was sequenced in a study of cytomegalovirus exposure and HLA in healthy donors (dated by TCRdb to 2015 to 2018). Study-level background: A later analysis indicated that the 120 or so validation repertoires were generated on the platform also employed for the 600 to 750 repertoires of the first cohort. The aim of the study was to test whether cataloging public T cell receptors could identify signatures of past pathogen exposure. To predict cytomegalovirus infection status, the study combined high-throughput TCR immunosequencing, statistical association of individual TCRs with disease status, and machine learning. Besides the first cohort of 666 subjects, a separate validation cohort made up of 120 different subjects was used.

Library method: the immunoSEQ multiplex PCR assay. In the source study's methods: A statistical classification framework was built to diagnose cytomegalovirus status from the catalog of TCR beta chain sequences. This immuneACCESS table, as held by TCRdb, lists in-frame sequences with V and J called but not all clones. Of the missing ones, under half trace to an unresolved V gene in checked studies; the others have no known cause. V and J calls and clone size are given by that table; D and trimming were obtained from the DNA. For this sample there are approximately 73,000 clones; 90% to 95% appear just once. Jointly, the top ten make up over 3% of the sample. The CDR3 runs 15 residues from the cysteine to the phenylalanine. The kept DNA is CDR3 alone, 45 bases in frame from the first base. Clipping removes 5 bases from V and 0 bases from J, with 5 as the unmatched junction base count. The germline V gene gives CDR1 as SGHTA and CDR2 as FQGNSA.

As regards this clone: Its cognate antigen has yet to be identified. No clone much larger than this one lies a single base away; base qualities are absent.

On the study overall, not on this receptor specifically: Of the cluster scores, roughly 95% were above 0 in a later analysis, which found that TCRs clustered in the first cohort also tended to co-occur in the 120 or so validation repertoires. The classifier was reported to diagnose cytomegalovirus status with high specificity and sensitivity in both the original and validation cohorts. In the study, some 180 TCR beta chains were listed as associated with cytomegalovirus. It was suggested by the authors that the approach could potentially be generalized to other disease states and immunological phenotypes. Across donors, most TCR sequences were observed very rarely, whereas some public TCRs were present in many individuals. All 120 or so repertoires were used to score co-occurrence in the validation cohort in a later analysis, because that analysis had no HLA typing for the cohort. A few of the identified cytomegalovirus-associated TCR beta chains were confirmed in vitro to be specific for cytomegalovirus antigens.

The donors belonged to the validation cohort of over a hundred subjects, which was separate from the roughly 670-subject first cohort. The chain is assembled from TRBV7-2 and TRBJ2-3, with 7 junctional bases fitting TRBD2. The sequenced material came from PBMCs. This receptor was taken from a man aged 18 to 30 in good health and CMV-seronegative. The CDR3 has the sequence CASSQGLTSTDTQYF. In nucleotides, the sequence is TGTGCCAGCAGCCAGGGACTAACTAGCACAGATACGCAGTATTTT. Reference TRBV7-2 and TRBJ2-3 proteins supply the regions before and after the CDR3; the full variable domain is: GAGVSQSPSNKVTEKGKDVELRCDPISGHTALYWYRQSLGQGLEFLIYFQGNSAPDKSGLPSDRFSAERTGGSVSTLTIQRTQQEDSAVYLCASSQGLTSTDTQYFGPGTRLTVL.